The T cell receptor (beta chain) described here comes from a study of T cells in Graves' hyperthyroidism and ophthalmopathy. Whole-study context: Peripheral blood was collected at initial diagnosis, before any treatment.

This clonotype was seen more than once but under ten times. What it binds is unknown. CDR3 size: 16 residues. Germline V gene sequence: CDR1 MNHEY, CDR2 SMNVEV (reference sequence). V was pared by 2 bases and J by 6 bases, with 17 bases between. Amplified TCR beta CDR3 regions came from RNA transcripts. The HTBI primer set drove a first-round RT-PCR of the TCR CDR3. One entry per CDR3 protein, called by TCRdb with MiXCR from the multiplex PCR reads. The table records hundreds of thousands of distinct CDR3 sequences, roughly 15% of them present only once. General study points: In the blood, most expanded thyroid clonotypes above 0.001 appeared as well. From stable hyperthyroidism, ophthalmopathy was separated by a 13 V-J model.

The clonotype was recovered from a woman between 45 and 65 years old with Graves' ophthalmopathy. Sequencing was carried out using blood. The chain combines TRBV27 with TRBJ1-5; D perhaps matches TRBD1 (6 bases). In nucleotides, the CDR3 is TGTGCCAGCAGTTTAATTGGGGGGCGCAGGAGTCAGCCCCAGCATTTT. Residues: CASSLIGGRRSQPQHF.